A selection of T cell receptor beta chains follows, all from one sample in a study of neurological immune-mediated disorders. TCRdb recomputed calls from the 5' RACE reads with MiXCR, one row per CDR3 protein. The sample carries 45,000 to 65,000 distinct CDR3 sequences, approximately 4% recorded once. The sequenced material came from PBMCs. These receptors came from a man between 50 and 59 years old with multiple sclerosis. Both conserved end residues are part of each CDR3. The D gene is left open where the match is weak.

CDR3 protein: CASIEPGNTEAFF; V gene: TRBV5-1; J gene: TRBJ1-1; D gene: NA
CDR3 protein: CASSPGGGPQETQYF; V gene: TRBV5-1; J gene: TRBJ2-5; D gene: TRBD2
CDR3 protein: CASSPSRGFVGKLFF; V gene: TRBV12-3/TRBV12-4; J gene: TRBJ1-4; D gene: NA
CDR3 protein: CASSLGPFYEQYF; V gene: TRBV5-1; J gene: TRBJ2-7; D gene: NA
CDR3 protein: CASSLRSGTTSYNEQFF; V gene: TRBV5-1; J gene: TRBJ2-1; D gene: TRBD2
CDR3 protein: CASSLWTEKKNQPQHF; V gene: TRBV9; J gene: TRBJ1-5; D gene: NA
CDR3 protein: CASSQATNTEAFF; V gene: TRBV4-1; J gene: TRBJ1-1; D gene: NA
CDR3 protein: CATRGPGADEQFF; V gene: TRBV15; J gene: TRBJ2-1; D gene: NA
CDR3 protein: CATSDQYYNEQFF; V gene: TRBV24-1; J gene: TRBJ2-1; D gene: NA
CDR3 protein: CASSLSTGNTEAFF; V gene: TRBV5-1; J gene: TRBJ1-1; D gene: NA
CDR3 protein: CASGLGGQGDPQHF; V gene: TRBV5-5; J gene: TRBJ1-5; D gene: TRBD1
CDR3 protein: CSAKLDRGNTEAFF; V gene: TRBV20-1; J gene: TRBJ1-1; D gene: TRBD1
CDR3 protein: CASSSQGSGNTIYF; V gene: TRBV5-1; J gene: TRBJ1-3; D gene: NA
CDR3 protein: CASSPRPLDEQYF; V gene: TRBV5-1; J gene: TRBJ2-7; D gene: NA
CDR3 protein: CSARDRVGGDQPQNF; V gene: TRBV20-1; J gene: TRBJ1-5; D gene: TRBD1
CDR3 protein: CASSAGFSNQPQHF; V gene: TRBV3-1; J gene: TRBJ1-5; D gene: NA
CDR3 protein: CASSFSRPGGTDTQYF; V gene: TRBV7-2; J gene: TRBJ2-3; D gene: NA
CDR3 protein: CSAVAGYTDTQYF; V gene: TRBV20-1; J gene: TRBJ2-3; D gene: TRBD2
CDR3 protein: CASRLAQKETQYF; V gene: TRBV2; J gene: TRBJ2-5; D gene: TRBD2
CDR3 protein: CASSPGGNTEAFF; V gene: TRBV18; J gene: TRBJ1-1; D gene: NA
CDR3 protein: CASRQNREQYF; V gene: TRBV7-2; J gene: TRBJ2-7; D gene: NA
CDR3 protein: CASSLKSSTEAFF; V gene: TRBV11-2; J gene: TRBJ1-1; D gene: NA
CDR3 protein: CSARQTGTGETQYF; V gene: TRBV20-1; J gene: TRBJ2-5; D gene: NA